This T cell receptor beta chain was recovered during a study of blood T cells in healthy people across ages. Study-level points and caveats: A roughly linear fall in TCR beta diversity per million T cells was seen with increasing age.

Extraction of total RNA produced a minimum of 5.5 micrograms from each sample. Germline loops: CDR1 SGHRS, CDR2 YFSETQ. The CDR3 is 15 amino acids. V was pared by 1 base and J by 2 bases, with 3 bases of the junction left unmatched. Remarks on this clonotype: Antigen specificity is unknown.

The use of a sample-barcoded 5' primer and a J-beta primer mix characterized a second PCR of about 6 to 12 cycles. Per sample, CDR3-containing paired-end reads numbered at least 2.5 million. A single record per CDR3 protein comes from TCRdb applying MiXCR to the 5' RACE reads. The sample carries roughly 1.7 million distinct CDR3 sequences, roughly 32% recorded once. This clonotype originated in a woman under 40 in good health. V and J are TRBV5-1 and TRBJ2-1; 7 bases are a match to TRBD1. Sequenced material: blood. This chain's CDR3 is CASSLKGAAYNEQFF. Written as DNA, the CDR3 is TGCGCCAGCAGCTTGAAGGGGGCGGCCTACAATGAGCAGTTCTTC.